These T cell receptor beta chains were read from a single sample in a study of patients and donors after allogeneic stem cell transplantation. MiXCR, run by TCRdb on the RT-PCR reads, gives a single entry per CDR3 protein. The table shows about 230,000 distinct CDR3 sequences, with about 14% occurring only once. The sequenced material came from blood, either unsorted or a sorted T cell fraction (not recorded which). Receptors originate from a human donor who was either an allogeneic HSCT recipient or a stem cell or donor lymphocyte infusion donor (not recorded which). It is not recorded whose cells these are; they may come from a transplant donor. CDR3s include the opening cysteine and the closing phenylalanine or tryptophan. The order of the fields is CDR3 length, J gene, D gene, clone size, V gene, CDR3 protein, CDR3 DNA. A D gene is named only where the DNA matches it firmly. The listing skips clone size in some rows; elsewhere it reads once, few, many or a size class.

15,TRBJ2-5,TRBD2,.,TRBV7-3,CASSPSGGAEETQYF,TGTGCCAGCAGCCCTAGCGGGGGGGCCGAAGAGACCCAGTACTTC
13,TRBJ1-2,.,.,TRBV12-3/TRBV12-4,CASMEGDGYGYTF,TGTGCCAGCATGGAGGGGGACGGCTATGGCTACACCTTC
14,TRBJ2-5,.,.,TRBV20-1,CSARDWAGLETQYF,TGCAGTGCTAGAGATTGGGCAGGGCTAGAGACCCAGTACTTC
14,TRBJ2-2,.,.,TRBV15,CATSRDFSGGELFF,TGTGCCACCAGCAGAGATTTTTCGGGCGGGGAGCTGTTTTTT
16,TRBJ2-3,.,few,TRBV10-3,CAISDSGPRGTDTQYF,TGTGCCATCAGCGACAGCGGGCCGAGAGGCACAGATACGCAGTATTTT
14,TRBJ1-1,TRBD1,few,TRBV2,CASSLTGGNTEAFF,TGTGCCAGCAGTCTGACAGGGGGTAACACTGAAGCTTTCTTT
16,TRBJ2-5,.,many,TRBV20-1,CSASVEGTGNQETQYF,TGCAGTGCTAGTGTAGAAGGGACGGGGAATCAAGAGACCCAGTACTTC
13,TRBJ2-1,TRBD1,many,TRBV5-1,CASSWDRDNEQFF,TGCGCCAGCAGCTGGGACAGAGACAATGAGCAGTTCTTC
12,TRBJ2-1,.,few,TRBV30,CAWSGGFGEQFF,TGTGCCTGGAGTGGAGGTTTTGGTGAGCAGTTCTTC
14,TRBJ2-5,.,few,TRBV11-2,CASSKDSYQETQYF,TGTGCCAGCAGCAAGGACAGTTACCAAGAGACCCAGTACTTC
13,TRBJ1-1,.,.,TRBV18,CASYGQVRAEAFF,TGTGCCAGCTACGGACAAGTGAGGGCTGAAGCTTTCTTT
14,TRBJ1-5,.,.,TRBV30,CAWSVKGFGQPQHF,TGTGCCTGGAGTGTAAAGGGGTTCGGACAGCCCCAGCATTTT
15,TRBJ1-1,.,.,TRBV11-1,CASSLSEWANTEAFF,TGTGCCAGCAGCCTATCAGAGTGGGCGAACACTGAAGCTTTCTTT
15,TRBJ2-1,TRBD2,many,TRBV5-1,CASSPTSGRANEQFF,TGCGCCAGCAGCCCGACTAGCGGGAGGGCGAATGAGCAGTTCTTC
12,TRBJ2-1,TRBD2,many,TRBV29-1,CSVSGTSSEQFF,TGCAGCGTGAGCGGGACTAGCAGTGAGCAGTTCTTC
14,TRBJ2-6,.,few,TRBV28,CASVPDSGANVLTF,TGTGCCAGCGTACCCGACTCTGGGGCCAACGTCCTGACTTTC